Sequencing of this T cell receptor (beta chain) was carried out in a study of T cell responses to AZD1222 COVID-19 vaccine. TCRdb's copy holds only in-frame clones and misses some; the assay was immunoSEQ multiplex PCR. The sample carries about 120,000 clones, roughly 80% recorded once. The study's findings and limits: The study sampled repertoires only after the peak T cell response. Most donors were white British, females outnumbered males, and clonal diversity was possibly underestimated.

On this clone itself: What it binds is unknown.

With 4 bases removed from V and 2 bases from J, the gap between germline ends came to 12 bases. Germline CDR1 is SGHRS and CDR2 is YFSETQ. The CDR3 has 14 amino acids. Here the sequenced sample was peripheral blood, taken on day 0 of AZD1222 vaccination. V gene TRBV5-1 combines with J gene TRBJ2-5; D may be TRBD1 or TRBD2 (6 bases each). The sequence came from an adult in good health. The CDR3 DNA reads TGCGCCAGCAGCGGAGGGACAAAACAAGAGACCCAGTACTTC. This sequence encodes CASSGGTKQETQYF.